Listed here are 32 T cell receptor beta chains from one sample, sequenced in a study of T cells in localized non-small cell lung cancer. Sequencing used immunoSEQ multiplex PCR; TCRdb keeps in-frame clones, though not all of them. The table shows about 18,000 clones, with 90% to 95% occurring only once. Material: peripheral blood, obtained before any cancer treatment. Receptors were obtained from a woman aged 35-75 years with stage I lung adenocarcinoma.

This clone is classed as medium-sized (0.01 to 0.1%). This chain joins TRBV5-1 and TRBJ2-7; TRBD1 is a possible D gene (5 bases). Germline loops: CDR1 SGHRS, CDR2 YFSETQ. The CDR3 totals 12 residues. Trimming left V 3 bases short and J 3 bases short, with 7 bases between. The CDR3 nucleotides read TGCGCCAGCAGCTATGACAGCTACGAGCAGTACTTC. Protein product: CASSYDSYEQYF.

J is TRBJ1-1 and V is TRBV28; TRBD1 is a possible D gene (6 bases). V shed 4 bases and J shed 5 bases, with 8 bases lying between them. CDR3 length: 12 residues. Germline loops: CDR1 MDHEN, CDR2 SYDVKM. The CDR3: CASSSRGTEAFF. The CDR3 coding sequence is TGTGCCAGCAGTTCGAGGGGGACTGAAGCTTTCTTT.

This clone was observed once. This chain connects TRBV28 to TRBJ1-4; possible D gene TRBD1, 5 bases. The CDR3 consists of 14 residues. Germline V gene lookup returns CDR1 MDHEN and CDR2 SYDVKM. Trimming pared 2 bases from V and 8 bases from J, leaving 12 bases between. CDR3 residues: CASSLQDTREKLFF. CDR3 sequence (DNA): TGTGCCAGCAGTTTACAGGACACGAGGGAAAAACTGTTTTTT.

V usage is TRBV5-1 and J usage is TRBJ2-3; D gene ambiguous. V lost 1 base and J 2 bases, leaving 8 bases between the germline ends. CDR3 size: 14 residues. Per the germline V gene, CDR1 is SGHRS and CDR2 is YFSETQ. The CDR3 is CASSLFSDTDTQYF. The CDR3 nucleotides are TGCGCCAGCAGCTTGTTCAGTGACACAGATACGCAGTATTTT.

The V and J genes are TRBV27 and TRBJ2-1, with 7 bases that match TRBD2. Germline lookup yields CDR1 MNHEY and CDR2 SMNVEV (reference sequence). Trimming at V came to 5 bases and at J to 0 bases, leaving 7 bases not matched to a gene. The CDR3 sequence is 16 residues long. CDR3 DNA: TGTGCCAGCAGTACCCTACTAGCGTCCTCCTACAATGAGCAGTTCTTC. As protein: CASSTLLASSYNEQFF.

V usage is TRBV5-1 and J usage is TRBJ2-2; 7 bases are a match to TRBD1. CDR3 length: 15 residues. V lost 4 bases to trimming and J lost 5 bases; unmatched junction nucleotides: 8. Germline assignment: CDR1 SGHRS and CDR2 YFSETQ. In DNA, the CDR3 is TGCGCCAGCAGCGCCGGGACAGAGGGAACCGGGGAGCTGTTTTTT. This gives the protein CASSAGTEGTGELFF.

This clone was seen just once. The chain links TRBV18 to TRBJ1-1, with D tentatively TRBD1 (6 bases). Trimming removed 7 bases from V and 0 bases from J, with 15 bases in between. The CDR3 is 15 residues long. CDR1 and CDR2 (germline): KGHSH, LQKENI. The CDR3 region is CASLPTRGLNTEAFF. The CDR3 region has the DNA TGTGCCAGCTTGCCGACCAGGGGCCTGAACACTGAAGCTTTCTTT.

This chain uses TRBV29-1 with TRBJ1-2; D is unresolved. The CDR3 length is 13 residues. V was clipped by 1 base and J by 5 bases, with 11 bases between them. The germline CDR1 and CDR2 sequences are SQVTM and ANQGSEA. The CDR3: CSVEGRVGYGYTF. The CDR3 DNA follows: TGCAGCGTTGAAGGCCGGGTCGGGTATGGCTACACCTTC.

The rearrangement joins TRBV21-1 to TRBJ2-1; no check of the table's D call, TRBD2, against the DNA was made. TRBV21-1 has pseudogene status. This CDR3 comprises 19 residues. The CDR3 DNA is TGTGCCAGCAGCAAAATCGCTAGCGGGAGTCGGGGCTCCTACAATGAGCAGTTCTTC. Residues: CASSKIASGSRGSYNEQFF.

V is TRBV29-1 and J is TRBJ2-5; TRBD2 matches 11 bases. From germline, CDR1 is SQVTM and CDR2 ANQGSEA. The CDR3 spans 12 residues. V lost 6 bases and J lost 3; bases outside the gene matches: 0. Here the CDR3 DNA reads TGCAGCGTGGGACTAGCGGAAGAGACCCAGTACTTC. Protein product: CSVGLAEETQYF.

This clone occurred a few times. The chain links TRBV6-5 to TRBJ2-3; D is undetermined. V shed 7 bases and J shed 0 bases, with 8 bases lying between them. CDR3 length equals 13 residues. CDR1 is MNHEY, CDR2 SVGAGI, per germline. The CDR3 protein is CASIDSSTDTQYF. The CDR3 region has the DNA TGTGCCAGCATTGATTCTAGCACAGATACGCAGTATTTT.

The rearrangement uses TRBV6-5 and TRBJ2-5; 7 bases line up with TRBD1. CDR3 length equals 13 residues. The germline CDR1 and CDR2 sequences are MNHEY and SVGAGI. V lost 6 bases to trimming and J lost 1 base; unmatched junction nucleotides: 2. CDR3 loop: CASRGQTQETQYF. CDR3 in DNA: TGTGCCAGCAGGGGACAGACCCAAGAGACCCAGTACTTC.

In this sample, this clone turned up a few times. The chain has TRBV13 and TRBJ1-1; a possible D gene is TRBD1 (5 bases). CDR1 and CDR2 (germline): PRHDT, FYEKMQ (reference sequence). The V gene lost 3 bases and the J gene lost 1 base, with 6 bases spanning the gap. The CDR3 consists of 13 residues. This chain's CDR3 is CASSLRGNTEAFF. The CDR3 DNA reads TGTGCCAGCAGCTTGAGGGGGAACACTGAAGCTTTCTTT.

The rearrangement joins TRBV9 to TRBJ2-3; TRBD2 aligns across 13 bases. The CDR3 consists of 17 residues. The germline V gene encodes CDR1 SGDLS and CDR2 YYNGEE. V lost 0 bases to trimming and J lost 5 bases; unmatched junction nucleotides: 6. The CDR3 coding sequence is TGTGCCAGCAGCGTAGCTTGGACTAGCGGGAGAGGAGATACGCAGTATTTT. Translated: CASSVAWTSGRGDTQYF.

This chain uses TRBV18 with TRBJ2-6; D remains unclear. The V gene lost 3 bases and the J gene lost 2 bases, with 8 bases spanning the gap. The CDR3 spans 15 residues. Germline CDR1 is KGHSH and CDR2 is LQKENI. The CDR3 loop reads CASSPGLAGANVLTF. CDR3 coding DNA: TGTGCCAGCTCACCGGGGTTAGCTGGGGCCAACGTCCTGACTTTC. The full variable domain, rest sourced from reference TRBV18 and TRBJ2-6, is NAGVMQNPRHLVRRRGQEARLRCSPMKGHSHVYWYRQLPEEGLKFMVYLQKENIIDESGMPKERFSAEFPKEGPSILRIQQVVRGDSAAYFCASSPGLAGANVLTFGAGSRLTVL.

This clone was counted between two and nine times. The chain employs TRBV2 and TRBJ2-3; D perhaps matches TRBD2 (6 bases). V was clipped by 1 base and J by 2 bases, with 10 bases between them. The CDR3 runs to 15 residues. The germline V gene encodes CDR1 SNHLY and CDR2 FYNNEI. In DNA form, the CDR3 reads TGTGCCAGCAGTGAAGGGGCGGGGTACACAGATACGCAGTATTTT. The encoded protein is CASSEGAGYTDTQYF.

The rearrangement links TRBV2 to TRBJ2-7; no firm D call. Trimming removed 5 bases from V and 1 base from J, with 0 bases in between. The CDR3 sequence is 10 residues long. Looked up from germline, CDR1 is SNHLY and CDR2 is FYNNEI. DNA of the CDR3: TGTGCCAGCAGTTCCTACGAGCAGTACTTC. Residues: CASSSYEQYF.

The table lists this clone with a count of one. The chain links TRBV6-6 to TRBJ1-6; D uncertain. The CDR3 totals 15 residues. Trimming cost V 5 bases and J 9 bases, with 17 bases left between them. Germline CDR1 MNHNY, CDR2 SVGAGI (reference sequence). This CDR3 reads CASSLPEGAGSPLHF. The DNA of the CDR3 is TGTGCCAGCAGTCTTCCCGAGGGAGCGGGTTCACCCCTCCACTTT.

J is TRBJ1-2 and V is TRBV18; 9 bases are a match to TRBD1. This CDR3 comprises 13 residues. J lost 8 bases, V lost 3 bases, and 4 bases had no gene match. CDR1 and CDR2 from the germline V gene are KGHSH and LQKENI. The CDR3 sequence is CASSPGQGAGYTF. The CDR3 DNA follows: TGTGCCAGCTCACCGGGACAGGGTGCGGGCTACACCTTC.

V and J are TRBV5-5 and TRBJ1-1; 9 bases match TRBD1. The CDR3 contains 14 residues. Germline V gene sequence: CDR1 SGHKS, CDR2 YYEKEE (reference sequence). Trimming cost V 0 bases and J 3 bases; bases outside gene matches: 0. The CDR3, as DNA: TGTGCCAGCAGCTTGGGGACAGGGGACACTGAAGCTTTCTTT. Its protein is CASSLGTGDTEAFF. The entire variable domain, with the rest obtained from reference TRBV5-5 and TRBJ1-1, is as follows: DAGVTQSPTHLIKTRGQQVTLRCSPISGHKSVSWYQQVLGQGPQFIFQYYEKEERGRGNFPDRFSARQFPNYSSELNVNALLLGDSALYLCASSLGTGDTEAFFGQGTRLTVV.

For this clone: The same CDR3 is also encoded by other DNA sequences in this sample. This chain links TRBV7-3 with TRBJ2-1; D perhaps matches TRBD1 (6 bases). The CDR3 spans 13 residues. Trimming pared 2 bases from V and 5 bases from J, leaving 7 bases between. Looked up from germline, CDR1 is SGHTA and CDR2 is FQGTGA. The CDR3 DNA follows: TGTGCCAGCAGCTTAGGACAGAACAATGAGCAGTTCTTC. Encoded protein: CASSLGQNNEQFF.

This chain links TRBV29-1 with TRBJ2-5; 10 bases match TRBD1. Germline CDR1 is SQVTM and CDR2 is ANQGSEA. The CDR3 is 13 residues long. The V segment lost 7 bases and the J segment 4 bases; nucleotides outside the gene matches: 6. The CDR3 sequence: CSGRGQGLETQYF. As DNA, the CDR3 is TGCAGCGGCCGGGGACAGGGGCTAGAGACCCAGTACTTC.

A single count supports this clone. The chain has TRBV6-4 and TRBJ2-5, with D unresolved. V gave up 4 bases and J gave up 5 bases, with 11 bases separating them. The CDR3 runs 13 residues. The germline CDR1 and CDR2 sequences are MRHNA and SNTAGT. CDR3 DNA: TGTGCCAGCAGTGGAGGACCCGGGGAGACCCAGTACTTC. Protein: CASSGGPGETQYF.

The rearrangement links TRBV9 to TRBJ2-7; tentatively, D is TRBD2 (6 bases). This CDR3 comprises 14 residues. Germline V lookup: CDR1 SGDLS, CDR2 YYNGEE. Trimming removed 0 bases at V and 6 bases at J, with 13 bases between. The DNA for the CDR3 is TGTGCCAGCAGCGTAGCGGGGACTGCTGGCGAGCAGTACTTC. Its translation: CASSVAGTAGEQYF.

The J gene is TRBJ2-3, the V gene TRBV11-2; D may be TRBD2 (6 bases). This CDR3 is built from 16 residues. The germline V and J ends were trimmed by 1 base and 0 bases, with 11 bases remaining between them. Germline CDR1 SGHAT, CDR2 FQNNGV. In DNA form, the CDR3 reads TGTGCCAGCAGCTTAGGCACTAGCTCTAGCACAGATACGCAGTATTTT. It is translated as CASSLGTSSSTDTQYF.

The chain employs TRBV11-3 and TRBJ2-1, with 8 bases identical to TRBD1. J lost 6 bases, V lost 1 base, and 2 bases had no gene match. Germline loops: CDR1 SGHNT, CDR2 YENEEA. The CDR3 runs 14 residues. DNA for the CDR3: TGTGCCAGCAGCTTAGGCGGACAGGGCAATGAGCAGTTCTTC. Amino acid sequence: CASSLGGQGNEQFF.

The chain combines TRBV5-1 with TRBJ2-7; TRBD2 is a possible D gene (5 bases). V dropped 0 bases and J dropped 7 bases, with 5 bases sitting between them. The CDR3 length is 11 residues. Germline values: CDR1 SGHRS, CDR2 YFSETQ. The CDR3 coding sequence is TGCGCCAGCAGCTTGGCGGGGGAGCAGTACTTC. Amino acids: CASSLAGEQYF.

V and J are TRBV11-3 and TRBJ2-7, with D possibly TRBD1 on 7 matching bases. V was shortened by 5 bases and J by 4 bases, with 9 bases between the two germline ends. This CDR3 comprises 12 residues. Germline values: CDR1 SGHNT, CDR2 YENEEA. For the CDR3, the DNA is TGTGCCAGCAGCCAGGGGGGATACGAGCAGTACTTC. It yields the protein CASSQGGYEQYF.

The rearrangement joins TRBV9 to TRBJ1-2; 7 bases map to TRBD1. V lost 4 bases and J lost 7; bases outside the gene matches: 4. This CDR3 spans 12 amino acids. CDR1 is SGDLS, CDR2 YYNGEE, per germline. CDR3 amino acids: CASSLGQSGYTF. DNA of the CDR3: TGTGCCAGCAGCCTGGGACAGAGTGGCTACACCTTC.

The chain combines TRBV5-6 with TRBJ2-5, with D perhaps assigned TRBD1 or TRBD2 (6 bases each). The V gene's germline CDR1 is SGHDT and CDR2 YYEEEE. The CDR3 sequence is 15 residues long. The V end lost 0 bases, the J end lost 4 bases, and 13 bases lay between the germline ends. The CDR3: CASSLDGGGGETQYF. The CDR3 nucleotides read TGTGCCAGCAGCTTGGATGGCGGAGGGGGAGAGACCCAGTACTTC.

V is TRBV19 and J is TRBJ2-1; tentative D call: TRBD2 (5 bases). Germline values: CDR1 LNHDA, CDR2 SQIVND (reference sequence). V lost 10 bases and J lost 7, with 14 bases in between. The CDR3 loop spans 12 amino acids. The CDR3 region has the DNA TGTGCCACCCTGAGCGGATATAATGAGCAGTTCTTC. Protein sequence: CATLSGYNEQFF.

This chain links TRBV7-2 with TRBJ2-7, with TRBD2 identical over 9 bases. Germline V lookup: CDR1 SGHTA, CDR2 FQGNSA. The CDR3 is made up of 16 amino acids. V lost 0 bases, J lost 2 bases, and 5 bases stayed unmatched. DNA of the CDR3: TGTGCCAGCAGCTTAGCCCAAGCGGGGGGTCCCTACGAGCAGTACTTC. Encoded protein: CASSLAQAGGPYEQYF.